This T cell receptor (beta chain) is from a study of T cells after yellow fever vaccination. This clonotype was seen more than once but under ten times. Its antigen remains unknown. Each CDR3 protein is one row after TCRdb ran MiXCR on the 5' RACE reads. This table holds approximately 260,000 distinct CDR3 sequences, approximately 13% found once. Germline V gene data show CDR1 as SQVTM and CDR2 as ANQGSEA. The CDR3 is 14 amino acids. V lost 6 bases and J lost 4; bases outside the gene matches: 9. Study-wide results and caveats: Most primary-vaccination clones reappeared after the booster (approximately 95% CD4, roughly 90% CD8).

The genes are TRBV29-1 and TRBJ2-3; 8 bases are a match to TRBD1. The sample in question was CD4+ T cells sorted from PBMCs, obtained 45 days after the yellow fever booster vaccination. This receptor was obtained from a man aged 30-40 years who received the YFV17D yellow fever vaccine. CDR3 loop: CSVGDRGLADTQYF. In DNA, the CDR3 is TGCAGCGTAGGAGACAGGGGATTGGCAGATACGCAGTATTTT.